This T cell receptor (beta chain) was retrieved from a study of human T cells and chemical hapten exposure. At the level of the study: After 6 days, upper back 0.01% DPC patch tests were scored. Cases of alopecia areata, totalis or universalis occurred in a predominantly female patient group. Study-level findings and limits: The donors suffered from alopecia, so their immune response may not match that of healthy people. Compared to controls, expanded TCRs made significantly more large clusters of similar CDR3s.

Note on this clonotype: Its specificity is not known.

Germline V gene lookup returns CDR1 SGHTA and CDR2 FQGNSA. V shed 2 bases, J shed 4 bases, and the junction held 5 bases outside the gene matches. CDR3 length: 17 residues. Using its own MiXCR run on the RACE reads, TCRdb lists one record per CDR3 protein. The data contain about 64,000 distinct CDR3 sequences, around 11% of them singletons. Time point noted: pre-sensitization, week 0. Described treatment: therapeutic diphenylcyclopropenone sensitization with weekly scalp DPC. The clonotype comes from a woman aged 35 to 49 with alopecia areata. Some clones in this sample may be carry-over from other donors' samples. The chain has TRBV7-2 and TRBJ2-3, with 14 positions matching TRBD2. The sample in question was whole blood, obtained in connection with sensitization to the hapten diphenylcyclopropenone (DPC). CDR3 protein: CASSLFGTSGGADTQYF. CDR3 sequence (DNA): TGTGCCAGCAGCTTATTTGGGACTAGCGGGGGAGCAGATACGCAGTATTTT.